The present T cell receptor beta chain was sequenced within a study of cytomegalovirus exposure and HLA in healthy donors. The germline V gene has CDR1 LGHNT and CDR2 FRNRAP. The V segment lost 5 bases and the J segment 2 bases; nucleotides outside the gene matches: 13. The CDR3 contains 17 residues. Whole-study results and caveats: In vitro, three CMV-associated chains proved specific for CMV antigens. Presence/absence analyses rested on an assumption that sequencing depth was roughly uniform across donors.

PCR employed 60 Vbeta and 13 Jbeta primers. Produced via immunoSEQ multiplex PCR; TCRdb's table is partial and in-frame only. The table has 200,000 to 250,000 clones, 75% seen once. This clone has more than one count but fewer than ten. Antigen unknown. This receptor was obtained from a young woman in good health and CMV-seronegative. This chain joins TRBV12-5 and TRBJ2-5, with 8 bases lining up with TRBD2. Input material: PBMCs. CDR3 in DNA: TGTGCTAGTGGTCCGCCCCGGACTAGCCGGGGACAAGAGACCCAGTACTTC. Its protein is CASGPPRTSRGQETQYF.